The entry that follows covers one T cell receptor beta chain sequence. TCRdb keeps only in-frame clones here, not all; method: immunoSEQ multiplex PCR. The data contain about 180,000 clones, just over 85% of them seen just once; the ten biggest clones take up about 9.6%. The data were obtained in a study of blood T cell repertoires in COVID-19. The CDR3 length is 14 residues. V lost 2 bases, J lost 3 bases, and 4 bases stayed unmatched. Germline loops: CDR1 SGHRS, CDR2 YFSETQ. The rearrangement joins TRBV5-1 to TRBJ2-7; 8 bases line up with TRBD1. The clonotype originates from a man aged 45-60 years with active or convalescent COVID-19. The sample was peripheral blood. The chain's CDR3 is CASSFQGAVYEQYF. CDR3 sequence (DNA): TGCGCCAGCAGCTTTCAGGGGGCCGTCTACGAGCAGTACTTC.